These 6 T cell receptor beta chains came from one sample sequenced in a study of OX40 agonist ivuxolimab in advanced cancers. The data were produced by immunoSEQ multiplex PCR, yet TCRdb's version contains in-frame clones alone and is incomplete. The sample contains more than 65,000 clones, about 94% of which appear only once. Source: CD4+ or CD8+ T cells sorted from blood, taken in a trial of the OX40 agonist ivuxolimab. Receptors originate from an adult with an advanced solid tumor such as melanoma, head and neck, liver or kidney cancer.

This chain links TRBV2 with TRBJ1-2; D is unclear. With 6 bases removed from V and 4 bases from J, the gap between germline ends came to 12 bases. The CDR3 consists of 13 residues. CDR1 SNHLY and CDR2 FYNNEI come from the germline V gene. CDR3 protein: CASSRTSSYGYTF. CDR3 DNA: TGTGCCAGCAGCCGCACCTCTTCCTATGGCTACACCTTC. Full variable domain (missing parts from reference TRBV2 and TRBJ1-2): EPEVTQTPSHQVTQMGQEVILRCVPISNHLYFYWYRQILGQKVEFLVSFYNNEISEKSEIFDDQFSVERPDGSNFTLKIRSTKLEDSAMYFCASSRTSSYGYTFGSGTRLTVV.

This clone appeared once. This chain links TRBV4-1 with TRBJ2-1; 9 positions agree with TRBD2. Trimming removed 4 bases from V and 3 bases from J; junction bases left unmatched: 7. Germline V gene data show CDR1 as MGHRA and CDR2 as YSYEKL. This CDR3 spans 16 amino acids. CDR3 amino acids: CASSLTRTSDYNEQFF. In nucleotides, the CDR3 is TGCGCCAGCAGCCTGACTCGGACTAGCGACTACAATGAGCAGTTCTTC.

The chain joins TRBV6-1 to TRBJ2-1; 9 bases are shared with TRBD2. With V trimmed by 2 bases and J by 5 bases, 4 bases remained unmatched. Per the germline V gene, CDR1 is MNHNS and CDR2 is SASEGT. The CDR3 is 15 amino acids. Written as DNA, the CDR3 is TGTGCCAGCAGTGAATGGCGGGGGGGAAACAATGAGCAGTTCTTC. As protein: CASSEWRGGNNEQFF.

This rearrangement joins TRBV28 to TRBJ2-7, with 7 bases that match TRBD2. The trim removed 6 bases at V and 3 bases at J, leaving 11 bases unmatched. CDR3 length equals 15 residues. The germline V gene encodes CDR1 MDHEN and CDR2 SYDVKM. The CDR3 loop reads CASRATGTTFYEQYF. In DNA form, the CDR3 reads TGTGCCAGCAGGGCGACCGGGACTACTTTCTACGAGCAGTACTTC.

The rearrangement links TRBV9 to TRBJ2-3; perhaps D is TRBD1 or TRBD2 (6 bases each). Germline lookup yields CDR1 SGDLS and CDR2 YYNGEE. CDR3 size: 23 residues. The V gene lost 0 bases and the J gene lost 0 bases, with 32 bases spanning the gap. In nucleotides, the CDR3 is TGTGCCAGCAGCGTAGAGGAGTTAGCGGACAGCTTCTCCGGGCTTTCTAGCACAGATACGCAGTATTTT. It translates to CASSVEELADSFSGLSSTDTQYF.

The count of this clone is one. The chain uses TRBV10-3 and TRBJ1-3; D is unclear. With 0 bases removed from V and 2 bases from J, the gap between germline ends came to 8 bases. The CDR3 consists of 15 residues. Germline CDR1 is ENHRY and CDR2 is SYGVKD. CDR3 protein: CAISESAEAGNTIYF. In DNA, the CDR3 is TGTGCCATCAGTGAGTCGGCGGAGGCTGGAAACACCATATATTTT.